This entry features one T cell receptor beta chain sequence. Its specificity is not known. Germline lookup yields CDR1 SGHTA and CDR2 FQGNSA. V shed 1 base and J shed 2 bases, with 14 bases lying between them. The CDR3 consists of 16 residues. The entry originates in a study of Ad26.COV2.S vaccination and SARS-CoV-2 variants. Looking at the study overall: Once or twice, 56 days apart, Ad26.COV2.S was delivered intramuscularly. Study outcomes and limitations: Researchers reported similar non-spike TCR breadth in vaccine and placebo recipients. It was vaccine recipients, not placebo recipients, who had the higher spike-specific TCR breadth.

Measured with immunoSEQ multiplex PCR; TCRdb has only the in-frame clones, and not every one. The top ten hold 5.5% of the sample, which has about 330,000 clones, around 90% seen once. Documented treatment: 15 to 20 received Ad26.COV2.S at low or high dose, single or two shots; 5 received placebo; per-sample allocation not given. Sampling was done on day 63 after the first vaccine or placebo injection. Cohort 1b enrolled adults aged 18-55 years in Boston. This chain joins TRBV7-2 and TRBJ1-1, with a possible D match to TRBD1 (6 bases). This material consisted of peripheral blood, taken in a trial of Ad26.COV2.S vaccine versus placebo. The clonotype comes from a person between 18 and 59 years old who received the Ad26.COV2.S COVID-19 vaccine or a placebo. CDR3 in amino acids: CASSLEGGLYNTEAFF. The CDR3 bases are TGTGCCAGCAGCTTAGAGGGGGGCCTTTATAACACTGAAGCTTTCTTT.